This T cell receptor (beta chain) was sequenced during a study of cytomegalovirus exposure and HLA in healthy donors. About the research overall: Clustering assigned 70% to 90% of the 350 to 450 genotyped donors to the Caucasian-associated ancestry cluster. Points from the study as a whole: It was reported that TCR beta sequences correctly inferred the HLA-A and HLA-B alleles for most subjects.

In germline, CDR1 is SGHRS, CDR2 YFSETQ. Trimming at V came to 4 bases and at J to 14 bases, leaving 9 bases not matched to a gene. The CDR3 loop spans 14 amino acids. Worth noting for this clone: What it recognizes is unknown.

The PCR had 60 Vbeta and 13 Jbeta primers. Original handling: About 11 million of the 80 million or so unique TCR beta chains counted in a later analysis were shared. Profiling relied on immunoSEQ multiplex PCR, and the TCRdb table lists in-frame clones only, not all of them. V and J calls plus clone size are reproduced from that table; the DNA served to infer D and trimming. The data show 200,000 to 250,000 clones, 76% seen once. Sequenced material: PBMCs. The TCR was taken from a man between 18 and 29 years old in good health and CMV-seronegative. This rearrangement joins TRBV5-1 to TRBJ2-3, with 14 bases lining up with TRBD2. This CDR3 reads CASSPPGTSGSTYF. CDR3 DNA sequence: TGCGCCAGCAGCCCGCCCGGGACTAGCGGGAGCACGTATTTT.